The 21 T cell receptor beta chains presented below share a single source sample, sequenced in a study of beta chain features in type 1 diabetes. Isolated RNA was reverse transcribed in full, so expressed TCRB transcripts were sequenced. The method was immunoSEQ multiplex PCR; TCRdb's version includes in-frame clones alone and lacks a portion of them. This sample yields about 900,000 clones, of which about a sixth are seen a single time; around 0.02% belongs to the top ten. Sequencing was carried out using naive CD4+ T cells from blood. These TCRs come from a woman in her late teens or twenties in good health.

The CDR3 spells CASSPAGALYEQYF. The CDR3 bases are TGCGCCAGCAGCCCAGCGGGAGCCCTTTACGAGCAGTACTTC. The chain recombines TRBV4-3 with TRBJ2-7, with 8 positions matching TRBD2. The junction had 6 bases not matched to a gene; V was cut back by 4 bases and J by 4 bases. Germline V gene sequence: CDR1 LGHNA, CDR2 YSLEER. The CDR3 loop spans 14 amino acids.

The genes are TRBV10-3 and TRBJ1-2; 8 positions agree with TRBD1. There are 14 residues in the CDR3. V lost 10 bases, J lost 8 bases, and 15 bases stayed unmatched. Germline V gene lookup returns CDR1 ENHRY and CDR2 SYGVKD. Here the CDR3 reads CATAKDRAGKGYTF. The CDR3, as DNA: TGTGCCACCGCTAAGGACAGGGCGGGCAAGGGCTACACCTTC.

In this sample, this clone turned up once. The chain links TRBV6-5 to TRBJ1-4; 8 bases line up with TRBD1. Per germline, CDR1 MNHEY and CDR2 SVGAGI. The length of the CDR3 is 14 residues. V shed 6 bases and J 4 bases; nucleotides not matched to a gene: 4. The CDR3 reads CASSYRGVNEKLFF. The CDR3 nucleotides are TGTGCCAGCAGCTACAGGGGGGTTAATGAAAAACTGTTTTTT.

This chain connects TRBV5-5 to TRBJ1-5; D gene uncertain. The CDR3 contains 13 residues. The V gene's germline CDR1 is SGHKS and CDR2 YYEKEE (reference sequence). V dropped 0 bases and J dropped 3 bases, with 4 bases sitting between them. CDR3 nucleotide sequence: TGTGCCAGCAGCTTGGAAATCAATCAGCCCCAGCATTTT. Its protein product is CASSLEINQPQHF.

The rearrangement joins TRBV5-4 to TRBJ2-7, with a tentative D call TRBD1 (6 bases). The V end lost 3 bases, the J end lost 2 bases, and 15 bases lay between the germline ends. Germline V CDR1 and CDR2: SGHNT, YYREEE (reference sequence). This CDR3 contains 15 residues. This chain's CDR3 is CASSSRGIPPYEQYF. The CDR3 DNA reads TGTGCCAGCAGCTCAAGGGGGATCCCTCCCTACGAGCAGTACTTC.

The sample holds a few counts of this clone. The rearrangement uses TRBV7-2 and TRBJ1-1; D is unresolved. The V end lost 5 bases, the J end lost 3 bases, and 10 bases lay between the germline ends. Germline CDR1 reads SGHTA; CDR2 reads FQGNSA. The CDR3 has 13 residues. The CDR3 loop is CASSITRDTEAFF. DNA of the CDR3: TGTGCCAGCAGCATAACGAGGGACACTGAAGCTTTCTTT.

The table lists this clone with a few counts. The rearrangement uses TRBV27 and TRBJ1-2; D not certain. V was pared by 3 bases and J by 5 bases, with 22 bases between. This CDR3 comprises 17 residues. Germline V lookup: CDR1 MNHEY, CDR2 SMNVEV (reference sequence). The CDR3 DNA sequence: TGTGCCAGCAGTTTCGGAGGCGGACGGGGATCGCGGTATGGCTACACCTTC. As protein: CASSFGGGRGSRYGYTF.

This clone was recorded a few times. J is TRBJ2-1 and V is TRBV6-1; TRBD1 agrees at 9 bases. The CDR3 spans 14 residues. V dropped 5 bases and J dropped 8; count of bases not matched to a gene: 7. Germline CDR1 is MNHNS and CDR2 is SASEGT. For the CDR3, the DNA is TGTGCCAGCAGTACAGGGGGCGTACTCGATGAGCAGTTCTTC. Protein sequence: CASSTGGVLDEQFF.

A few counts support this clone. The CDR3 coding sequence is TGTGCCAGCAGTTTGCGCAGGGTGAACACCGGGGAGCTGTTTTTT. It codes for CASSLRRVNTGELFF. The chain combines TRBV2 with TRBJ2-2; maybe TRBD1 (5 bases). This CDR3 region has 15 residues. Trimming shortened V by 5 bases and J by 1 base, and 11 bases separated the two germline ends. The germline V gene encodes CDR1 SNHLY and CDR2 FYNNEI.

CDR3 DNA: TGTGCCAGCAGTTACTCGAGGACTGCCCGGGCAGGCTACACCTTC. This sequence encodes CASSYSRTARAGYTF. The V and J genes are TRBV6-6 and TRBJ1-2, with unresolved D. Per the germline V gene, CDR1 is MNHNY and CDR2 is SVGAGI (reference sequence). This CDR3 spans 15 amino acids. The V and J ends lost 0 bases and 8 bases respectively, with 16 bases between them.

The J gene is TRBJ2-1, the V gene TRBV11-2; TRBD2 aligns across 10 bases. This CDR3 has 15 residues. Trimming at V came to 5 bases and at J to 1 base, leaving 2 bases not matched to a gene. Germline lookup yields CDR1 SGHAT and CDR2 FQNNGV. The CDR3 protein is CASSVAGGSYNEQFF. The CDR3, as DNA: TGTGCCAGCAGCGTAGCGGGAGGATCCTACAATGAGCAGTTCTTC. Drawing the rest from reference TRBV11-2 and TRBJ2-1, the complete variable domain is EAGVAQSPRYKIIEKRQSVAFWCNPISGHATLYWYQQILGQGPKLLIQFQNNGVVDDSQLPKDRFSAERLKGVDSTLKIQPAKLEDSAVYLCASSVAGGSYNEQFFGPGTRLTVL.

The chain is built from TRBV7-2 and TRBJ2-3; 8 bases agree with TRBD2. In germline, CDR1 is SGHTA, CDR2 FQGNSA. Unmatched junction bases numbered 6, after V lost 2 bases and J lost 2 bases. This CDR3 region has 16 residues. DNA for the CDR3: TGTGCCAGCAGCTTATTCGGGGGGGAGCACACAGATACGCAGTATTTT. Residues: CASSLFGGEHTDTQYF.

Note on this clone: Other DNA sequences in the sample encode the same CDR3. V and J are TRBV5-1 and TRBJ2-3, with 10 positions matching TRBD2. Losses at the gene ends were 3 bases for V and 2 bases for J; bases not matched to a gene: 3. CDR3 length equals 15 residues. Germline V gives CDR1 SGHRS, CDR2 YFSETQ. CDR3 nucleotides: TGCGCCAGCAGCTCTGGGACTAGCGTCACAGATACGCAGTATTTT. Translation: CASSSGTSVTDTQYF.

The sample holds one count of this clone. The chain carries TRBV7-9 and TRBJ1-2, with D tentatively TRBD1 (5 bases). V lost 2 bases and J 4 bases, leaving 8 bases between the germline ends. This CDR3 is built from 13 residues. Germline V gene sequence: CDR1 SEHNR, CDR2 FQNEAQ (reference sequence). CDR3 sequence: CASSLIGGYGYTF. The CDR3 region has the DNA TGTGCCAGCAGCTTAATCGGGGGCTATGGCTACACCTTC.

V gene TRBV20-1 combines with J gene TRBJ1-2, with D uncertain. The V end was cut by 5 bases, the J end by 5 bases, with 9 bases between. The CDR3 covers 11 residues. From germline, CDR1 is DFQATT and CDR2 SNEGSKA (reference sequence). Written as DNA, the CDR3 is TGCAGTGCTGACGGAAAATATGGCTACACCTTC. Encoded protein: CSADGKYGYTF.

J is TRBJ2-1 and V is TRBV6-5, with 7 nucleotides matching TRBD1. J was trimmed by 10 bases and V by 6 bases; bases with no gene match: 12. CDR1 and CDR2 (germline): MNHEY, SVGAGI. CDR3 size: 14 residues. CDR3 region: CASSDLIPTGEQFF. CDR3 sequence (DNA): TGTGCCAGCAGCGATTTGATCCCGACAGGGGAGCAGTTCTTC.

This clone was counted between two and nine times. V is TRBV2 and J is TRBJ2-3; 11 bases are shared with TRBD2. The CDR3 contains 16 residues. V shed 0 bases, J shed 1 base, and the junction held 0 bases outside the gene matches. CDR1 and CDR2 from the germline V gene are SNHLY and FYNNEI. CDR3 protein: CASSEASGRGTDTQYF. CDR3 in DNA: TGTGCCAGCAGTGAAGCTAGCGGGAGGGGCACAGATACGCAGTATTTT.

This clone has only a few counts. V gene TRBV5-6 combines with J gene TRBJ1-2; TRBD1 agrees at 8 bases. V shed 0 bases and J 2 bases; nucleotides not matched to a gene: 3. The germline V gene encodes CDR1 SGHDT and CDR2 YYEEEE. The CDR3 length is 15 residues. The CDR3 here is CASSLGDRKNYGYTF. CDR3 DNA: TGTGCCAGCAGCTTGGGGGACAGGAAGAACTATGGCTACACCTTC.

The rearrangement joins TRBV11-2 to TRBJ2-4; D possibly uses TRBD1 or TRBD2 (5 bases each). The germline gives CDR1 SGHAT, CDR2 FQNNGV. Between the trimmed V and J ends, which lost 1 base and 15 bases, there was a span of 19 bases. CDR3 length: 14 amino acids. The CDR3 DNA sequence: TGTGCCAGCAGCTTAGGAGGCTGGGACGCAGTTCGGTACTTC. It is translated as CASSLGGWDAVRYF.

This clone was counted only a few times. This CDR3 is also generated by other DNA sequences in the sample. This rearrangement joins TRBV29-1 to TRBJ2-5; 7 nucleotides align to TRBD2. The J segment lost 1 base and the V segment lost 5 bases, leaving 1 base of the junction unmatched. Germline loops: CDR1 SQVTM, CDR2 ANQGSEA. CDR3 size: 12 residues. The CDR3, as DNA: TGCAGCGTTTCTAGCGGCCAAGAGACCCAGTACTTC. It specifies CSVSSGQETQYF.

The gene calls are TRBV9 and TRBJ2-2; tentatively, D is TRBD1 (6 bases). The CDR3 runs to 15 residues. Germline V lookup: CDR1 SGDLS, CDR2 YYNGEE. Trimming removed 2 bases from V and 4 bases from J, with 12 bases in between. CDR3 region: CASSVLRDITGELFF. In nucleotides, the CDR3 is TGTGCCAGCAGCGTCCTCCGGGACATCACCGGGGAGCTGTTTTTT. Full variable domain (missing parts from reference TRBV9 and TRBJ2-2): DSGVTQTPKHLITATGQRVTLRCSPRSGDLSVYWYQQSLDQGLQFLIQYYNGEERAKGNILERFSAQQFPDLHSELNLSSLELGDSALYFCASSVLRDITGELFFGEGSRLTVL.